The TCR beta chain under discussion was sequenced for a study of control samples from healthy donors and cancer patients. Assay: immunoSEQ multiplex PCR; the TCRdb copy retains only in-frame clones and omits some. The sample has more than 75,000 clones, over 85% seen once; the top ten hold less than 6%. Germline values: CDR1 KGHSH, CDR2 LQKENI. Trimming removed 3 bases from V and 4 bases from J, with 7 bases in between. This CDR3 has 13 amino acids. This clonotype originated in a man aged 50 to 60 in good health. V and J are TRBV18 and TRBJ1-3; D gene unclear. Sample: blood. This chain's CDR3 is CASSPTGGNTIYF. The CDR3 bases are TGTGCCAGCTCACCTACTGGAGGAAACACCATATATTTT.